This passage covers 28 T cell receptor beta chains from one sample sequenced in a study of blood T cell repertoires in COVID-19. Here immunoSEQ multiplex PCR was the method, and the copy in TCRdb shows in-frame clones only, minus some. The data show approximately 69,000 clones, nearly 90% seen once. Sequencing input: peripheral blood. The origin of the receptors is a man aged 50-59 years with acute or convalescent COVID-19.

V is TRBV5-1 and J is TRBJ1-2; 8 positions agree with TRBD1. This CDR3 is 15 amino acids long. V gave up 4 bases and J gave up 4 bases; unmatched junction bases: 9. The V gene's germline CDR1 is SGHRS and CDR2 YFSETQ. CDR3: CASSTGQGLGYGYTF. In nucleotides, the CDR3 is TGCGCCAGCAGCACCGGACAGGGCCTGGGCTATGGCTACACCTTC.

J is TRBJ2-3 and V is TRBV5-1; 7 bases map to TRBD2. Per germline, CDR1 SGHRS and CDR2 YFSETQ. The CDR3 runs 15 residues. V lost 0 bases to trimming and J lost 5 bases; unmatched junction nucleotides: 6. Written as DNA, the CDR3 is TGCGCCAGCAGCTTGGAGGTTGCGGGAGAAGATACGCAGTATTTT. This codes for CASSLEVAGEDTQYF.

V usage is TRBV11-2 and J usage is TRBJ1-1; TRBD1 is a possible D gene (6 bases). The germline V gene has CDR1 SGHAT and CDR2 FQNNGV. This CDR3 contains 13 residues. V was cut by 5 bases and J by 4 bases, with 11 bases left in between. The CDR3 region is CASSASRGTEAFF. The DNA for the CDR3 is TGTGCCAGCAGCGCGAGCAGGGGCACTGAAGCTTTCTTT.

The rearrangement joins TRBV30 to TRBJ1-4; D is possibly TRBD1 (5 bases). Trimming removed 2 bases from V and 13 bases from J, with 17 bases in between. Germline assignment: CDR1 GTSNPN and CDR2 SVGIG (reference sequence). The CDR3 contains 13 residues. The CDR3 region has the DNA TGTGCCTGGAGTAACGGAGGGGCGGGCTCACTGTTTTTT. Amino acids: CAWSNGGAGSLFF.

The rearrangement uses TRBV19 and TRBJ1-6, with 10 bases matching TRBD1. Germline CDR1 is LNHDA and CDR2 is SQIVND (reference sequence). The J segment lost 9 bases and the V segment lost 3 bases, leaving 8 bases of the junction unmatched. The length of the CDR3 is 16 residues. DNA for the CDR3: TGTGCCAGTAGTATGGGGGCGACAGGGGGCATTTCACCCCTCCACTTT. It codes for CASSMGATGGISPLHF.

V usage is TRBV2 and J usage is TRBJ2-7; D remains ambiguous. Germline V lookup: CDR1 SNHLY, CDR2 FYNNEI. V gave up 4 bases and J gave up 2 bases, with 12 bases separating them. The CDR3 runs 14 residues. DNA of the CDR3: TGTGCCAGCAGTGTGGTACAGAAGACCTACGAGCAGTACTTC. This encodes CASSVVQKTYEQYF.

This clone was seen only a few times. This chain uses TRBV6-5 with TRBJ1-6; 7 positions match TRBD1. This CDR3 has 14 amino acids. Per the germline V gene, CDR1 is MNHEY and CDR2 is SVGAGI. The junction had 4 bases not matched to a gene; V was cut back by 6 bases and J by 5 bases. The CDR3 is CASSQGQHNSPLHF. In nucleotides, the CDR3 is TGTGCCAGCAGCCAGGGACAGCATAATTCACCCCTCCACTTT.

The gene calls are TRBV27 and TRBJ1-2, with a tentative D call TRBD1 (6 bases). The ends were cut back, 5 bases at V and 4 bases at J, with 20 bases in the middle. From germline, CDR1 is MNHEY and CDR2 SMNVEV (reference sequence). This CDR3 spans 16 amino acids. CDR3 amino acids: CASSPWRSGGGYGYTF. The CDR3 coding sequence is TGTGCCAGCAGTCCCTGGAGGTCGGGGGGCGGCTATGGCTACACCTTC.

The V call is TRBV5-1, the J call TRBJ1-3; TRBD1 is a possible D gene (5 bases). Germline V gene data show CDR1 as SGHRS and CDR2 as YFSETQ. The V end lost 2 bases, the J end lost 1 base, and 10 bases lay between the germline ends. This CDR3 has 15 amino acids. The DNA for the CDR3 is TGCGCCAGCAGCTTAGACGGGGGGTCTGGAAACACCATATATTTT. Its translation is CASSLDGGSGNTIYF. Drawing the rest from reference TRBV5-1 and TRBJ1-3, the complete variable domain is KAGVTQTPRYLIKTRGQQVTLSCSPISGHRSVSWYQQTPGQGLQFLFEYFSETQRNKGNFPGRFSGRQFSNSRSEMNVSTLELGDSALYLCASSLDGGSGNTIYFGEGSWLTVV.

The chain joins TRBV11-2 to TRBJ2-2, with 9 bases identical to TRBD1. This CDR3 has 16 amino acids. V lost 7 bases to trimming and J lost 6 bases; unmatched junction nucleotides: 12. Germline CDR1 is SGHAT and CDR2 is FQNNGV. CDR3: CASIIASGTGSGELFF. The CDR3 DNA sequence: TGTGCCAGCATCATAGCATCCGGGACAGGGTCCGGGGAGCTGTTTTTT.

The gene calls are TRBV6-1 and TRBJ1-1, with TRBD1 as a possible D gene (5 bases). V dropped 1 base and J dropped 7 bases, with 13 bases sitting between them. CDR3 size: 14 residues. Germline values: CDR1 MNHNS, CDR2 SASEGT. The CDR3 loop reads CASSEGGTHIEAFF. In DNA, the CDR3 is TGTGCCAGCAGTGAAGGGGGCACCCACATTGAAGCTTTCTTT.

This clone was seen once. CDR3 DNA: TGTGCCACCAGTGATGGCGGGACGGGCGGGGAGCTGTTTTTT. This gives the protein CATSDGGTGGELFF. J is TRBJ2-2 and V is TRBV24-1, with D possibly TRBD2 on 6 matching bases. V was pared by 3 bases and J by 7 bases, with 11 bases between. Looked up from germline, CDR1 is KGHDR and CDR2 is SFDVKD. There are 14 residues in the CDR3.

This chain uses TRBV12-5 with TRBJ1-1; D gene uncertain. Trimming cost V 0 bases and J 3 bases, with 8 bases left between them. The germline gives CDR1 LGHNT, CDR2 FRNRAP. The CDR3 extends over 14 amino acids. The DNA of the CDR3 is TGTGCTAGTGGTTTGGTCCAGGCATACACTGAAGCTTTCTTT. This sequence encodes CASGLVQAYTEAFF. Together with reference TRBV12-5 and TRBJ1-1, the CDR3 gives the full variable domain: DARVTQTPRHKVTEMGQEVTMRCQPILGHNTVFWYRQTMMQGLELLAYFRNRAPLDDSGMPKDRFSAEMPDATLATLKIQPSEPRDSAVYFCASGLVQAYTEAFFGQGTRLTVV.

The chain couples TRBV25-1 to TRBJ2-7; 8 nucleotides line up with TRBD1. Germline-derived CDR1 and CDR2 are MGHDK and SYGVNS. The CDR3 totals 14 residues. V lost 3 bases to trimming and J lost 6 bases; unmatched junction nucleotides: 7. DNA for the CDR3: TGTGCCAGCAGTGACCGGACAGGGCGGTTCGAGCAGTACTTC. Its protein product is CASSDRTGRFEQYF.

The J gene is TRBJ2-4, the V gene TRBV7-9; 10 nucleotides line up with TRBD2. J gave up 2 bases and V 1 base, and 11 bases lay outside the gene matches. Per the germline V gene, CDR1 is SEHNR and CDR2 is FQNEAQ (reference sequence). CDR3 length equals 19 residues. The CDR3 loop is CASSLGSSGRVGSKNIQYF. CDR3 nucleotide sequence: TGTGCCAGCAGCTTAGGTTCCAGCGGGAGGGTGGGATCCAAAAACATTCAGTACTTC.

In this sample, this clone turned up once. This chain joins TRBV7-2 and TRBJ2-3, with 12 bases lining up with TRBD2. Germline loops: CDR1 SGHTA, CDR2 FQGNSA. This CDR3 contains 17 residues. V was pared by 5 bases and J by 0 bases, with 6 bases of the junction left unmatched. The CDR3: CASSPWTSGTSTDTQYF. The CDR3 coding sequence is TGTGCCAGCAGCCCATGGACTAGCGGGACTAGCACAGATACGCAGTATTTT.

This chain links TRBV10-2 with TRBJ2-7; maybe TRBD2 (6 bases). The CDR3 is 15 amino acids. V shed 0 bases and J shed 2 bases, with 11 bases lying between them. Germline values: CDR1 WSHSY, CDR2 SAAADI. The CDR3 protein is CASSESSGVTYEQYF. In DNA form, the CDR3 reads TGCGCCAGCAGTGAGTCGTCGGGAGTGACCTACGAGCAGTACTTC.

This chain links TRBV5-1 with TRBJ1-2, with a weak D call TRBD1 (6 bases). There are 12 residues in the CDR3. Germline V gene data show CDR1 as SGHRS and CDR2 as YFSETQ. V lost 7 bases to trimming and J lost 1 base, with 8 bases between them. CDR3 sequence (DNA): TGCGCCAGCTGGGACATTAACTATGGCTACACCTTC. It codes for CASWDINYGYTF.

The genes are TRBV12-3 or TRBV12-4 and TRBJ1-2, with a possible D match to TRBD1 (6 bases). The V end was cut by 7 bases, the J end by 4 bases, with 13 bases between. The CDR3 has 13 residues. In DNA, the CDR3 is TGTGCCAGCACTGAGACAGGACTCTATGGCTACACCTTC. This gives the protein CASTETGLYGYTF.

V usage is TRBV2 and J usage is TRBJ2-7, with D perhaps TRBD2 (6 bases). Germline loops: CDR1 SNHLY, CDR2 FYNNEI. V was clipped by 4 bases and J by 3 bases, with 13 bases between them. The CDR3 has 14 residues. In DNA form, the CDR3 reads TGTGCCAGCAGTGCCCTCGGGGGAGGCTACGAGCAGTACTTC. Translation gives CASSALGGGYEQYF.

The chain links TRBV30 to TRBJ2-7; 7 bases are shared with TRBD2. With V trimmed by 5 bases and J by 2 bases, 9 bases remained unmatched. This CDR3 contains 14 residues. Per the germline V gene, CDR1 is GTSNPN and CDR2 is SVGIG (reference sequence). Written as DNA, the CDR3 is TGTGCCTGGGGTCGAGCGGGGAACCCCTACGAGCAGTACTTC. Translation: CAWGRAGNPYEQYF.

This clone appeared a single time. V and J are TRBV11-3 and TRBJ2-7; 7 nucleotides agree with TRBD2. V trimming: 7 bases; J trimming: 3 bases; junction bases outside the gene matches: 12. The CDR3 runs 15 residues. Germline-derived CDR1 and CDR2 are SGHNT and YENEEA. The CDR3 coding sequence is TGTGCCAGCAACAAGAGGGAGGGTAACAACTACGAGCAGTACTTC. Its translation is CASNKREGNNYEQYF.

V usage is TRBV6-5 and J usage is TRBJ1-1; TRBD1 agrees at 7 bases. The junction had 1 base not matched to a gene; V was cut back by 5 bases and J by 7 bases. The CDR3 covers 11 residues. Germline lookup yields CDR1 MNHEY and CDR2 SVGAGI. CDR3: CASSRDSEAFF. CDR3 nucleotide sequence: TGTGCCAGCAGTCGGGACAGTGAAGCTTTCTTT.

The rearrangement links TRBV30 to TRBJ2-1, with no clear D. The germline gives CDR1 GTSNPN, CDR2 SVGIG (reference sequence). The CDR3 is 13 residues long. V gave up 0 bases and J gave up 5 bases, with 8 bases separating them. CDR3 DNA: TGTGCCTGGAGTGTACAGTATAACAATGAGCAGTTCTTC. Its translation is CAWSVQYNNEQFF.

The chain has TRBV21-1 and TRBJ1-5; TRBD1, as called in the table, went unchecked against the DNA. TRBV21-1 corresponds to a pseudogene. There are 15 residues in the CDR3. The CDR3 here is CASSRWTGPNQPQHF. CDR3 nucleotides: TGTGCCAGCAGCAGATGGACAGGGCCAAATCAGCCCCAGCATTTT.

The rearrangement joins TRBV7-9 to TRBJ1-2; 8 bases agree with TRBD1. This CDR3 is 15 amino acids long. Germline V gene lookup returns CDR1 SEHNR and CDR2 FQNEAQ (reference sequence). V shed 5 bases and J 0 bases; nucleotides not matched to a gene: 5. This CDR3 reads CASSEGQVSNYGYTF. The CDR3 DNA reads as TGTGCCAGCAGCGAGGGACAGGTGTCTAACTATGGCTACACCTTC.

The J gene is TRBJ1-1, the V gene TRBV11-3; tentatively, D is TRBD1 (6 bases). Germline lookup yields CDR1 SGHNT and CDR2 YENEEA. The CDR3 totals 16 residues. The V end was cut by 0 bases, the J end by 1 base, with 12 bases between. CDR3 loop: CASSLEQGLGNTEAFF. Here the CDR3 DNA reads TGTGCCAGCAGCTTAGAACAGGGACTAGGGAACACTGAAGCTTTCTTT.

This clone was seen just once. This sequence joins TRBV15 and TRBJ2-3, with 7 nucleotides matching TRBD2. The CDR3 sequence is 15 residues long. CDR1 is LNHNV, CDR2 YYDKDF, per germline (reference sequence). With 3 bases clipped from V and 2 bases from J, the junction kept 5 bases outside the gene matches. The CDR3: CATSRRSGVTDTQYF. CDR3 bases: TGTGCCACCAGCAGGCGGAGCGGGGTCACAGATACGCAGTATTTT.